Following are 19 T cell receptor beta chains from one sample sequenced in a study of cytomegalovirus exposure and HLA in healthy donors. Data came from immunoSEQ multiplex PCR; TCRdb stores just in-frame clones and leaves some out. Counted here are roughly 150,000 clones, 88% occurring once; the ten biggest clones make up around 3%. The sample taken for sequencing was PBMCs. These receptors all come from a man aged 18 to 30 in good health and CMV-seronegative.

The chain combines TRBV5-1 with TRBJ2-5; 8 bases match TRBD1. CDR1 is SGHRS, CDR2 YFSETQ, per germline. CDR3 length: 16 residues. The V segment lost 4 bases and the J segment 2 bases; nucleotides outside the gene matches: 10. CDR3 in amino acids: CASSPGGTGRQETQYF. Here the CDR3 DNA reads TGCGCCAGCAGCCCGGGCGGGACAGGTAGACAAGAGACCCAGTACTTC. Based on the CDR3 plus reference TRBV5-1 and TRBJ2-5, the full variable domain is KAGVTQTPRYLIKTRGQQVTLSCSPISGHRSVSWYQQTPGQGLQFLFEYFSETQRNKGNFPGRFSGRQFSNSRSEMNVSTLELGDSALYLCASSPGGTGRQETQYFGPGTRLLVL.

Notes on this clone: Its ends do not fully match the called genes, so a read error is possible. The chain employs TRBV7-7 and TRBJ2-5; D possibly corresponds to TRBD1 (6 bases). CDR3 length: 15 residues. CDR1 is SSHAT, CDR2 FNYEAQ, per germline (reference sequence). Here the CDR3 reads CASSLETGRVETQYF. The DNA of the CDR3 is TGTGCTAGCAGCCTTGAGACAGGCCGGGTGGAGACCCAGTACTTC.

This sequence joins TRBV7-9 and TRBJ1-2; TRBD1 might be the D (6 bases). This CDR3 has 12 residues. V dropped 8 bases and J dropped 0 bases, with 7 bases sitting between them. The germline gives CDR1 SEHNR, CDR2 FQNEAQ (reference sequence). The CDR3 spells CASGQTNYGYTF. The CDR3 bases are TGTGCCAGCGGACAGACTAACTATGGCTACACCTTC.

This clone was recorded at least ten times. The chain employs TRBV23-1 and TRBJ2-2; 8 bases agree with TRBD1. TRBV23-1 is an open reading frame whose function is uncertain. The CDR3 has 15 amino acids. V lost 5 bases to trimming and J lost 3 bases; unmatched junction nucleotides: 5. The CDR3 loop reads CASSFPGGHTGELFF. The CDR3 bases are TGCGCCAGCAGTTTTCCAGGGGGCCACACCGGGGAGCTGTTTTTT.

The V and J genes are TRBV28 and TRBJ1-1, with D possibly TRBD1 on 5 matching bases. This CDR3 contains 13 residues. V was trimmed by 5 bases and J by 5 bases, leaving 12 bases between them. Germline CDR1 is MDHEN and CDR2 is SYDVKM. For the CDR3, the DNA is TGTGCCAGCAGTCCCTGGGGGGGGACTGAAGCTTTCTTT. Its protein product is CASSPWGGTEAFF.

The CDR3 nucleotides are TGTGCCAGCAGCTTAGCAGCTAGCGGGAGAAACGAGCAGTACTTC. This codes for CASSLAASGRNEQYF. V gene TRBV7-2 combines with J gene TRBJ2-7; 10 bases map to TRBD2. Germline V gene lookup returns CDR1 SGHTA and CDR2 FQGNSA. This CDR3 is 15 amino acids long. V lost 0 bases and J lost 5; bases outside the gene matches: 4. The full variable domain, completed using reference TRBV7-2 and TRBJ2-7, is GAGVSQSPSNKVTEKGKDVELRCDPISGHTALYWYRQSLGQGLEFLIYFQGNSAPDKSGLPSDRFSAERTGGSVSTLTIQRTQQEDSAVYLCASSLAASGRNEQYFGPGTRLTVT.

As to this clone: A read error may account for a junction end that differs from germline. Additional DNA sequences in this sample encode the identical CDR3. This chain links TRBV29-1 with TRBJ1-5; TRBD1 matches at 7 bases. This CDR3 spans 12 amino acids. Germline CDR1 is SQVTM and CDR2 is ANQGSEA. The CDR3 reads CSVTQGNQPQHF. The DNA for the CDR3 is TGTAGCGTTACACAGGGGAATCAGCCCCAGCATTTT.

The chain links TRBV5-8 to TRBJ2-1; 10 nucleotides align to TRBD2. The V segment lost 1 base and the J segment 3 bases; nucleotides outside the gene matches: 7. Germline CDR1 reads SGHTS; CDR2 reads YDEGEE. The CDR3 is made up of 17 amino acids. The CDR3 sequence is CASSLWASGGFYNEQFF. The CDR3, as DNA: TGTGCCAGCAGCTTGTGGGCTAGCGGGGGCTTCTACAATGAGCAGTTCTTC.

The chain has TRBV4-1 and TRBJ2-3; 12 bases are shared with TRBD2. V dropped 2 bases and J dropped 0; count of bases not matched to a gene: 6. The CDR3 has 18 amino acids. Looked up from germline, CDR1 is MGHRA and CDR2 is YSYEKL. CDR3 protein: CASSQRLAGVSSTDTQYF. The CDR3 coding sequence is TGCGCCAGCAGCCAAAGACTAGCGGGGGTTTCTAGCACAGATACGCAGTATTTT.

This clone was seen a single time. The J gene is TRBJ1-5, the V gene TRBV18, with D unresolved. Trimming shortened V by 5 bases and J by 5 bases, and 10 bases separated the two germline ends. This CDR3 spans 13 amino acids. CDR1 and CDR2 from the germline V gene are KGHSH and LQKENI. CDR3 coding DNA: TGTGCCAGCTCATCGAAGGGAGATCAGCCCCAGCATTTT. It codes for CASSSKGDQPQHF. Supplemented by reference TRBV18 and TRBJ1-5, the full variable domain reads NAGVMQNPRHLVRRRGQEARLRCSPMKGHSHVYWYRQLPEEGLKFMVYLQKENIIDESGMPKERFSAEFPKEGPSILRIQQVVRGDSAAYFCASSSKGDQPQHFGDGTRLSIL.

The rearrangement links TRBV18 to TRBJ2-7, with 10 bases identical to TRBD2. J was trimmed by 3 bases and V by 5 bases; bases with no gene match: 7. Germline loops: CDR1 KGHSH, CDR2 LQKENI. CDR3 size: 15 residues. The CDR3 DNA reads as TGTGCCAGCTCAGGAGCGGGGGGGGCTATCTACGAGCAGTACGTC. Its translation is CASSGAGGAIYEQYV.

The chain couples TRBV2 to TRBJ1-5; possibly TRBD1 for D (6 bases). The CDR3 runs to 14 residues. V gave up 7 bases and J gave up 1 base, with 11 bases separating them. Germline CDR1 SNHLY, CDR2 FYNNEI. CDR3 nucleotides: TGTGCCAGCAAGCTCAGGGGAAGCAATCAGCCCCAGCATTTT. Protein sequence: CASKLRGSNQPQHF. Filled out from reference TRBV2 and TRBJ1-5, the complete variable domain reads EPEVTQTPSHQVTQMGQEVILRCVPISNHLYFYWYRQILGQKVEFLVSFYNNEISEKSEIFDDQFSVERPDGSNFTLKIRSTKLEDSAMYFCASKLRGSNQPQHFGDGTRLSIL.

This clone was seen just once. The chain employs TRBV27 and TRBJ1-5; TRBD1 matches at 10 bases. Per the germline V gene, CDR1 is MNHEY and CDR2 is SMNVEV (reference sequence). V trimming: 6 bases; J trimming: 6 bases; junction bases outside the gene matches: 8. This CDR3 has 15 amino acids. CDR3 loop: CASSLGGQGTQPQHF. Written as DNA, the CDR3 is TGTGCCAGCAGCCTCGGGGGACAGGGGACTCAGCCCCAGCATTTT.

V is TRBV10-1 and J is TRBJ2-1; unclear D gene. Germline lookup yields CDR1 WNHNN and CDR2 SYGVQD (reference sequence). V lost 3 bases to trimming and J lost 4 bases, with 7 bases between them. The CDR3 contains 13 residues. CDR3 sequence reads: CASSDLRYNEQFF. DNA of the CDR3: TGCGCCAGCAGTGATTTGAGGTACAATGAGCAGTTCTTC.

This chain links TRBV6-5 with TRBJ2-1; 11 bases are a match to TRBD2. Germline trimming cut 4 bases from V and 3 bases from J; bases unmatched to any gene: 5. This CDR3 has 16 amino acids. Germline CDR1 MNHEY, CDR2 SVGAGI. CDR3 DNA sequence: TGTGCCAGCAGTTCCTCCGGGACTAGCGGCTACAATGAGCAGTTCTTC. It encodes CASSSSGTSGYNEQFF.

In its sample, this clone was seen once. The gene calls are TRBV7-2 and TRBJ1-4; D not resolved. The CDR3 has 17 amino acids. Trimming cost V 5 bases and J 2 bases, with 18 bases left between them. The germline gives CDR1 SGHTA, CDR2 FQGNSA. CDR3 nucleotides: TGTGCCAGCAGCCTCAGGACTATTCGTTCCACTAATGAAAAACTGTTTTTT. As protein: CASSLRTIRSTNEKLFF.

The chain joins TRBV14 to TRBJ2-1; 8 bases line up with TRBD1. Germline V gene lookup returns CDR1 SGHDN and CDR2 FVKESK. The CDR3 is 15 amino acids. With V trimmed by 4 bases and J by 5 bases, 7 bases remained unmatched. The DNA of the CDR3 is TGTGCCAGCAGCCTGGGGACAGGTAATCACAATGAGCAGTTCTTC. This encodes CASSLGTGNHNEQFF.

The chain joins TRBV27 to TRBJ2-1; 10 bases agree with TRBD2. The V gene's germline CDR1 is MNHEY and CDR2 SMNVEV (reference sequence). V lost 6 bases and J lost 7; bases outside the gene matches: 9. The CDR3 covers 15 residues. CDR3 region: CASSLAGVMLNEQFF. The CDR3 nucleotides read TGTGCCAGCAGCCTAGCGGGAGTTATGCTAAATGAGCAGTTCTTC.

This chain connects TRBV4-2 to TRBJ2-1; D possibly corresponds to TRBD2 (6 bases). The CDR3 has 16 amino acids. Germline lookup yields CDR1 LGHNA and CDR2 YNFKEQ. The V end lost 0 bases, the J end lost 7 bases, and 16 bases lay between the germline ends. The CDR3 DNA follows: TGTGCCAGCAGCCAAGAAGGAGGGAGCGGTGGTAATGAGCAGTTCTTC. It yields the protein CASSQEGGSGGNEQFF.